This section outlines one T cell receptor beta chain sequence together with its context. Its matching antigen is unknown. This entry is derived from a study of T cells in localized non-small cell lung cancer. The study, taken as a whole, reports: Because only a single region of the tumor was sequenced, heterogeneity remains possible.

The CDR3 sequence is 14 residues long. The germline V gene has CDR1 SGHVS and CDR2 FNYEAQ. V dropped 1 base and J dropped 6 bases, with 10 bases sitting between them. Libraries were prepared by immunoSEQ multiplex PCR; TCRdb keeps only in-frame clonotypes and omits some of them. The table lists 15,000 to 25,000 clones, under 95% of them singletons. The sample consisted of peripheral blood, taken before any cancer treatment. The origin of this receptor is a male donor aged 60 or older with stage I squamous cell lung carcinoma. The V gene is TRBV7-6, the J gene TRBJ2-1, with D possibly TRBD2 on 5 matching bases. The CDR3: CASSLGGSGNEQFF. DNA of the CDR3: TGTGCCAGCAGCTTAGGAGGGAGCGGCAATGAGCAGTTCTTC.